This is a list of T cell receptor beta chains from one sample in a study of identical twins. From the 5' RACE reads, TCRdb called clonotypes with MiXCR, one entry per CDR3 protein. Of a few hundred thousand distinct CDR3 sequences detected, less than 9.5% appear once; the ten largest clones hold around 7.1%. The sample was also reused in another study, on yellow fever vaccine responses in identical twins.

Material for sequencing was CD8+ T cells sorted from blood. The receptors originated from a woman between 18 and 30 years old in good health. Both conserved end residues are part of each CDR3. Fields, in order: V gene, D gene, J gene, clone size, CDR3 DNA, CDR3 protein. The D gene is left open where the match is weak. Clone size is given for some rows only: seen once, a few or many times, or a class if the clone is expanded.

V gene: TRBV4-2
D gene: TRBD2
J gene: TRBJ2-3
clone size: many
CDR3 DNA: TGTGCCAGCAGCCAGTCCAGGGCGGGAGAGGAGGATACGCAGTATTTT
CDR3 protein: CASSQSRAGEEDTQYF

V gene: TRBV27
D gene: TRBD1
J gene: TRBJ2-5
clone size: NA
CDR3 DNA: TGTGCCAGCAGTTTAGACGGGACAGGGATATCGTGGGAGACCCAGTACTTC
CDR3 protein: CASSLDGTGISWETQYF

V gene: TRBV20-1
D gene: NA
J gene: TRBJ2-7
clone size: many
CDR3 DNA: TGCAGTGCTAGTTCCCGAAGCGGATACGAGCAGTACTTC
CDR3 protein: CSASSRSGYEQYF

V gene: TRBV19
D gene: TRBD2
J gene: TRBJ2-7
clone size: NA
CDR3 DNA: TGTGCCAGTAGTATAGGGGGACTAGCGGGAGCCTACGAGCAGTACTTC
CDR3 protein: CASSIGGLAGAYEQYF

V gene: TRBV24-1
D gene: NA
J gene: TRBJ2-7
clone size: few
CDR3 DNA: TGTGCCACCAGTGATTTACGGCAGGGCTCCTACGAGCAGTACTTC
CDR3 protein: CATSDLRQGSYEQYF

V gene: TRBV20-1
D gene: NA
J gene: TRBJ2-3
clone size: NA
CDR3 DNA: TGCAGTGCTAGAGATCTCTACACAGATACGCAGTATTTT
CDR3 protein: CSARDLYTDTQYF

V gene: TRBV7-9
D gene: TRBD2
J gene: TRBJ2-7
clone size: many
CDR3 DNA: TGTGCCAGCAGCTGGGGACTAGCGGGGACGTACGAGCAGTACTTC
CDR3 protein: CASSWGLAGTYEQYF

V gene: TRBV5-6
D gene: NA
J gene: TRBJ2-2
clone size: few
CDR3 DNA: TGTGCCAGCAGCCCAACGAGGGAGAACCTGGTGCTCGGGGAGCTGTTTTTT
CDR3 protein: CASSPTRENLVLGELFF

V gene: TRBV13
D gene: NA
J gene: TRBJ2-1
clone size: NA
CDR3 DNA: TGTGCCAGCAGCTTGACCTACCTCTCCGAGTACAATGAGCAGTTCTTC
CDR3 protein: CASSLTYLSEYNEQFF

V gene: TRBV18
D gene: NA
J gene: TRBJ2-7
clone size: NA
CDR3 DNA: TGTGCCAGCTCACCACCCCAGACCCCCCACGAGCAGTACTTC
CDR3 protein: CASSPPQTPHEQYF

V gene: TRBV28
D gene: NA
J gene: TRBJ2-2
clone size: NA
CDR3 DNA: TGTGCCAGCAGATATGGGACCGGGGAGCTGTTTTTT
CDR3 protein: CASRYGTGELFF

V gene: TRBV12-3/TRBV12-4
D gene: NA
J gene: TRBJ2-4
clone size: many
CDR3 DNA: TGTGCCAGCAGTCAAAAAGACAGCCTCCTAGCCAAAAACATTCAGTACTTC
CDR3 protein: CASSQKDSLLAKNIQYF

V gene: TRBV27
D gene: TRBD1
J gene: TRBJ1-5
clone size: many
CDR3 DNA: TGTGCCAGCGGCGACAGGGGGATCAATCAGCCCCAGCATTTT
CDR3 protein: CASGDRGINQPQHF

V gene: TRBV11-2
D gene: NA
J gene: TRBJ2-1
clone size: many
CDR3 DNA: TGTGCCAGCACCGGCTCTAGAGGTATCGGGGGGCACTACAATGAGCAGTTCTTC
CDR3 protein: CASTGSRGIGGHYNEQFF

V gene: TRBV27
D gene: NA
J gene: TRBJ2-7
clone size: many
CDR3 DNA: TGTGCCAGCAGTTCCCAGGGGACGGAGTCCTACGAGCAGTACTTC
CDR3 protein: CASSSQGTESYEQYF

V gene: TRBV5-1
D gene: TRBD1
J gene: TRBJ1-1
clone size: NA
CDR3 DNA: TGCGCCAGCAGCTTGGAGGGGGCGAACACTGAAGCTTTCTTT
CDR3 protein: CASSLEGANTEAFF

V gene: TRBV7-9
D gene: NA
J gene: TRBJ2-7
clone size: NA
CDR3 DNA: TGTGCCAGCAGCTTAACTATCAATTACGAGCAGTACTTC
CDR3 protein: CASSLTINYEQYF

V gene: TRBV7-9
D gene: NA
J gene: TRBJ2-7
clone size: few
CDR3 DNA: TGTGCCAGCAGCTTAGCGCAAAGGAACCACGAGCAGTACTTC
CDR3 protein: CASSLAQRNHEQYF

V gene: TRBV27
D gene: TRBD2
J gene: TRBJ2-1
clone size: few
CDR3 DNA: TGTGCCATCGCCGGGACTAGCGGGATCAATGAGCAGTTCTTC
CDR3 protein: CAIAGTSGINEQFF

V gene: TRBV7-9
D gene: TRBD2
J gene: TRBJ2-1
clone size: few
CDR3 DNA: TGTGCCAGCAGCTTAGCGCCGGGGGAGGGCTTATCTGAGCAGTTCTTC
CDR3 protein: CASSLAPGEGLSEQFF

V gene: TRBV12-3/TRBV12-4
D gene: TRBD2
J gene: TRBJ2-1
clone size: many
CDR3 DNA: TGTGCCAGCACCTCAGGACTAGCGGTGGATGAGCAGTTCTTC
CDR3 protein: CASTSGLAVDEQFF

V gene: TRBV7-9
D gene: TRBD1
J gene: TRBJ2-7
clone size: many
CDR3 DNA: TGTGCCAGCAGCCATAGGGACAGGGAGGCCGAGCAGTACTTC
CDR3 protein: CASSHRDREAEQYF

V gene: TRBV6-2/TRBV6-3
D gene: NA
J gene: TRBJ2-7
clone size: NA
CDR3 DNA: TGTGCCAGCAGTCTTTCGACGGTGATTGAATGGGGTTCCTACGAGCAGTACTTC
CDR3 protein: CASSLSTVIEWGSYEQYF

V gene: TRBV2
D gene: NA
J gene: TRBJ2-1
clone size: many
CDR3 DNA: TGCGCCAGCAGAGGCTCCTACAATGAGCAGTTCTTC
CDR3 protein: CASRGSYNEQFF

V gene: TRBV9
D gene: NA
J gene: TRBJ2-7
clone size: many
CDR3 DNA: TGTGCCAGCAGCGTAGGTGGGGGACCAGACTACGAGCAGTACTTC
CDR3 protein: CASSVGGGPDYEQYF

V gene: TRBV14
D gene: NA
J gene: TRBJ1-3
clone size: NA
CDR3 DNA: TGTGCCAGCAGCCAAGGTCTGGGAGGTGGAAACACCATATATTTT
CDR3 protein: CASSQGLGGGNTIYF

V gene: TRBV4-3
D gene: NA
J gene: TRBJ2-4
clone size: NA
CDR3 DNA: TGCGCCAGCAGCCCTACCCCAGGAAAATTGGGGGCCGCAAACATTCAGTACTTC
CDR3 protein: CASSPTPGKLGAANIQYF

V gene: TRBV7-9
D gene: NA
J gene: TRBJ2-1
clone size: few
CDR3 DNA: TGTGCCAGCAGCTTTGGAGCGGGCGAGCAGTTCTTC
CDR3 protein: CASSFGAGEQFF

V gene: TRBV5-5
D gene: TRBD1
J gene: TRBJ2-7
clone size: few
CDR3 DNA: TGTGCCAGCAGCATGGATCTTGGACAGGGGAACGAGCAGTACTTC
CDR3 protein: CASSMDLGQGNEQYF

V gene: TRBV27
D gene: TRBD1
J gene: TRBJ2-1
clone size: NA
CDR3 DNA: TGTGCCAGCAGTTTATGGGGACAGGGGGCTTATAATGAGCAGTTCTTC
CDR3 protein: CASSLWGQGAYNEQFF

V gene: TRBV10-3
D gene: NA
J gene: TRBJ2-7
clone size: many
CDR3 DNA: TGTGCCATCAGGAGGACGGCGGAGAACGAGCAGTACTTC
CDR3 protein: CAIRRTAENEQYF

V gene: TRBV12-3/TRBV12-4
D gene: TRBD2
J gene: TRBJ2-7
clone size: few
CDR3 DNA: TGTGCCAGCAGTCTGGGACTAGCTAGCGAGCAGTACTTC
CDR3 protein: CASSLGLASEQYF

V gene: TRBV19
D gene: NA
J gene: TRBJ1-1
clone size: NA
CDR3 DNA: TGTGCCAGTAGTATAGTCTCGGGGGATAGCACTGAAGCTTTCTTT
CDR3 protein: CASSIVSGDSTEAFF

V gene: TRBV27
D gene: TRBD1
J gene: TRBJ2-7
clone size: NA
CDR3 DNA: TGTGCCAGCAGTTCCGGGACAGGGAAGTCGTACGAGCAGTACTTC
CDR3 protein: CASSSGTGKSYEQYF

V gene: TRBV23-1
D gene: NA
J gene: TRBJ2-1
clone size: few
CDR3 DNA: TGCGCCAGCAATACTTTTGGGACTTACAATGAGCAGTTCTTC
CDR3 protein: CASNTFGTYNEQFF

V gene: TRBV7-6
D gene: NA
J gene: TRBJ2-3
clone size: NA
CDR3 DNA: TGTGCCAGCAGCTTGGGGGGCTTCGGCTCAGATACGCAGTATTTT
CDR3 protein: CASSLGGFGSDTQYF

V gene: TRBV7-9
D gene: NA
J gene: TRBJ2-5
clone size: NA
CDR3 DNA: TGTGCCAGCAGCTTAGTAGTAGAAGAGACCCAGTACTTC
CDR3 protein: CASSLVVEETQYF

V gene: TRBV20-1
D gene: TRBD1
J gene: TRBJ2-2
clone size: many
CDR3 DNA: TGCAGTGCTGGTATACAGGGGACCGGGGAGCTGTTTTTT
CDR3 protein: CSAGIQGTGELFF

V gene: TRBV7-9
D gene: NA
J gene: TRBJ2-5
clone size: few
CDR3 DNA: TGTGCCAGCAGCTCGACGCTACTACAAGAGACCCAGTACTTC
CDR3 protein: CASSSTLLQETQYF

V gene: TRBV3-1
D gene: NA
J gene: TRBJ2-7
clone size: NA
CDR3 DNA: TGTGCCAGCAGCCAAGCCGGCGTAAGTCCCTACGAGCAGTACTTC
CDR3 protein: CASSQAGVSPYEQYF

V gene: TRBV6-1
D gene: NA
J gene: TRBJ2-3
clone size: few
CDR3 DNA: TGTGCCAGCAGCAAACCCGAATCCACAGGGCGAGATACGCAGTATTTT
CDR3 protein: CASSKPESTGRDTQYF

V gene: TRBV6-5
D gene: NA
J gene: TRBJ2-2
clone size: NA
CDR3 DNA: TGTGCCAGCAGTTACATCCCAGTAAACACCGGGGAGCTGTTTTTT
CDR3 protein: CASSYIPVNTGELFF

V gene: TRBV4-3
D gene: TRBD2
J gene: TRBJ2-1
clone size: few
CDR3 DNA: TGCGCCAGCAGCCAAGATCGGCTAGCGGGACGCAATGAGCAGTTCTTC
CDR3 protein: CASSQDRLAGRNEQFF

V gene: TRBV6-4
D gene: TRBD1
J gene: TRBJ2-3
clone size: few
CDR3 DNA: TGTGCCAGCAGTGCCACAGGGGTCACAGATACGCAGTATTTT
CDR3 protein: CASSATGVTDTQYF

V gene: TRBV10-3
D gene: NA
J gene: TRBJ2-7
clone size: many
CDR3 DNA: TGTGCCATCAGTGACGGAGGGGGGAACTCCTACGAGCAGTACTTC
CDR3 protein: CAISDGGGNSYEQYF

V gene: TRBV12-5
D gene: NA
J gene: TRBJ2-1
clone size: few
CDR3 DNA: TGTGCTAGTGGCGACCCCCAGCGAGGCATCTACAATGAGCAGTTCTTC
CDR3 protein: CASGDPQRGIYNEQFF

V gene: TRBV7-9
D gene: NA
J gene: TRBJ1-4
clone size: few
CDR3 DNA: TGTGCCAGCAGCTACCCCCAACAAGATAATGAAAAACTGTTTTTT
CDR3 protein: CASSYPQQDNEKLFF

V gene: TRBV4-3
D gene: NA
J gene: TRBJ2-7
clone size: NA
CDR3 DNA: TGCGCCAGCAGCCAAGATGTCGCAGGAAACTACGAGCAGTACTTC
CDR3 protein: CASSQDVAGNYEQYF

V gene: TRBV5-6
D gene: TRBD2
J gene: TRBJ2-1
clone size: NA
CDR3 DNA: TGTGCCAGCGGCTCCGGACTAGCGGGGTCAAACAATGAGCAGTTCTTC
CDR3 protein: CASGSGLAGSNNEQFF

V gene: TRBV3-1
D gene: TRBD1
J gene: TRBJ2-5
clone size: NA
CDR3 DNA: TGTGCCAGCAGCCAGGACAGGGGGCACCAAGAGACCCAGTACTTC
CDR3 protein: CASSQDRGHQETQYF

V gene: TRBV5-1
D gene: TRBD1
J gene: TRBJ2-7
clone size: many
CDR3 DNA: TGCGCCAGCAGCTTGGGGACCGGGACAGGGGGCTACGAGCAGTACTTC
CDR3 protein: CASSLGTGTGGYEQYF

V gene: TRBV3-1
D gene: NA
J gene: TRBJ2-7
clone size: NA
CDR3 DNA: TGTGCCAGCAGCCAAGTTTCGCAAACAGCCTACGAGCAGTACTTC
CDR3 protein: CASSQVSQTAYEQYF

V gene: TRBV12-3/TRBV12-4
D gene: TRBD1
J gene: TRBJ1-1
clone size: few
CDR3 DNA: TGTGCCTGCAGTCTAACCGGGACAGGTTCTGAAGCTTTCTTT
CDR3 protein: CACSLTGTGSEAFF

V gene: TRBV6-2/TRBV6-3
D gene: TRBD2
J gene: TRBJ2-7
clone size: few
CDR3 DNA: TGTGCCAGCAGTTCGCTAAAACTAGCGGGAGAAGACGAGCAGTACTTC
CDR3 protein: CASSSLKLAGEDEQYF

V gene: TRBV10-3
D gene: TRBD2
J gene: TRBJ2-1
clone size: NA
CDR3 DNA: TGTGCCATCAGTGACCCCTGGCTAGCGGGAAAGAATGAGCAGTTCTTC
CDR3 protein: CAISDPWLAGKNEQFF

V gene: TRBV27
D gene: TRBD2
J gene: TRBJ2-1
clone size: many
CDR3 DNA: TGTGCCAGCCGGACTAGCGGGGCCTACAATGAGCAGTTCTTC
CDR3 protein: CASRTSGAYNEQFF

V gene: TRBV3-1
D gene: NA
J gene: TRBJ2-5
clone size: many
CDR3 DNA: TGTGCCAGCAGCCATTCAGATACTTCAATTTCGTCCCAGTACTTC
CDR3 protein: CASSHSDTSISSQYF